Described below is a single T cell receptor beta chain sequence and its context. This clonotype was detected ten times or more. No antigen is known for it. Base qualities are missing; no much larger clone stands one base away. The CDR3 sequence holds 15 residues, the cysteine and phenylalanine included. The entry retains the CDR3 DNA only, 45 bases that are in frame from base 1. The germline V gene provides CDR1 MNHNS and CDR2 SASEGT. V is reduced by 0 bases and J by 0 bases, leaving a spacing of 6 bases between them. Amplification of TCR beta CDR3 regions was carried out from RNA transcripts. For the first round of RT-PCR on the TCR CDR3, the HTBI primer set was used together with the Qiagen OneStep RT-PCR kit. A second multiplex PCR round built the libraries, followed by size selection and purification. The libraries were sequenced on an Illumina HiSeq2000 using paired-end 100 bp reads. Processing in the source paper ran as follows. Raw data were processed with SOAPnuke, discarding reads with adapters, uncalled bases, mean Phred below 15, or no exact constant-primer or identifier match. COPE v1.2.5 was used to merge high-quality paired reads, and clonotypes were defined as unique nucleotide sequences. Clonotypes were aligned to IMGT TRBV, TRBD and TRBJ reference segments using MiTCR v1.1. Analysis was restricted to V-J combinations with a frequency above 0.0001, which covered about 99% of repertoires. A TCS score was defined as the ratio of F50 (clonal expansion) to E x V (chaos), with BLOSUM62-based TCRdist applied between CDR3 peptides within each V-J. Welch's t-statistics and random forest reduced around 520 V-J features to about 12, which were used in a naive Bayes classifier (R e1071). The raw public reads went through TCRdb reprocessing: fastp at Q25, MiXCR clone calling, in-frame beta chains kept. Rows merge per CDR3 protein into single entries with the most common DNA and genes. TCRdb assigned the V and J calls; the authors' analysis was not used. The sample table shows about 360,000 distinct CDR3 sequences, and approximately 13% are seen once. The ten largest make up less than 10% of the sample.

Stable Graves' hyperthyroidism was defined as no progression to ophthalmopathy during 18 months of follow-up. The hyperthyroidism patients were between 18 and 65 years old and newly diagnosed, with a disease duration of less than 2 months. Exclusion was applied to patients with uncontrolled infections, other autoimmune diseases, pregnancy or lactation. Diagnoses relied on clinical symptoms, serum thyroxine and TRAb, thyroid ultrasound and orbital computed tomography. PBMCs were separated from under 11 ml of fresh peripheral blood using Ficoll-Paque density gradient centrifugation. Total RNA was extracted using Trizol reagent, and RNA quality was assessed on an Agilent 2100 Bioanalyzer. This specimen comes from a study of T cells in Graves' hyperthyroidism and ophthalmopathy (dated by TCRdb to between 2018 and 2020). Regarding the complete study: Peripheral blood samples were taken at the time of initial diagnosis, prior to any treatment. TCR V-J signatures able to tell the groups apart were searched for in a discovery cohort of around 95 patients, of whom roughly 42 had Graves' ophthalmopathy and roughly 57 had stable Graves' hyperthyroidism. Whether ophthalmopathy could be predicted prospectively was tested in an independent validation cohort made up of 18 to 20 hyperthyroidism patients plus 17 patients who later progressed to ophthalmopathy. The 95 to 100 discovery patients were randomly divided into training and test sets at a 7:3 ratio. The study also compared thyroid tissue and blood T-cell repertoires from roughly 6 Graves' hyperthyroidism patients. Once sampling was done, hyperthyroidism patients were given methimazole at a starting dose of 30 mg daily, whereas ophthalmopathy patients were given high-dose intravenous methylprednisolone. TCR Vbeta CDR3 sequencing of fewer than 150 peripheral blood samples (43 ophthalmopathy, some 75 hyperthyroidism and approximately 17 progressor patients) is reported in the paper. Overall results and qualifications from the work: In validation, the model predicted progression to ophthalmopathy a median of around 6.5 months before onset, with approximately 70% sensitivity and 72.22% specificity. No statistical method was used to fix the sample size in advance, and group allocation was not hidden from the investigators. Ophthalmopathy was separated from stable hyperthyroidism by a 13 V-J signature model, with approximately 89% sensitivity and about 81% specificity obtained in cross-validation and 80%/75% obtained in testing. Blood samples also contained most of the expanded thyroid clonotypes (frequency above 0.001), which suggests that blood repertoires may reflect thyroid immune responses.

The sequence was obtained from a woman between 18 and 29 years old with Graves' hyperthyroidism. Sequences were obtained from blood. The sequence links TRBV6-1 to TRBJ1-5; the D gene is perhaps TRBD1, on 6 matching bases. The DNA sequence is TGTGCCAGCAGTGAAGCAGGGGGTAGCAATCAGCCCCAGCATTTT. Its amino acids are CASSEAGGSNQPQHF.